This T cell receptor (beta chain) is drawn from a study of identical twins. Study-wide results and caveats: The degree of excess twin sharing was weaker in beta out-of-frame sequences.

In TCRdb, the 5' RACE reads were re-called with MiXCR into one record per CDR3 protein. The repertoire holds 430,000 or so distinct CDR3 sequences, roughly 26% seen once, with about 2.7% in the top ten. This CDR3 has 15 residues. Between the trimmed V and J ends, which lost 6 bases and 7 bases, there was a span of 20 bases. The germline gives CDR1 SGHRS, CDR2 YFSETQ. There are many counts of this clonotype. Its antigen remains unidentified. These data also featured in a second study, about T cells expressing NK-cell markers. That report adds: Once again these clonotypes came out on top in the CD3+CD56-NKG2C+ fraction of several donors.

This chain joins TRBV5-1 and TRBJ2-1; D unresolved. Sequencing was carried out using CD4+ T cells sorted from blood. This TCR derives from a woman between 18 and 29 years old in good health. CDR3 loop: CASTSTGLSGNEQFF. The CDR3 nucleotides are TGCGCCAGCACCTCTACTGGGCTTAGTGGGAATGAGCAGTTCTTC.